Listed below are T cell receptor beta chains from one sample, sequenced in a study of shared clonotypes between healthy human individuals. Profiled with immunoSEQ multiplex PCR; TCRdb holds only in-frame clones, not every one. The sample lists about 680,000 clones; about 91% were seen once. Input material: naive CD8+ T cells sorted from blood. Receptors originate from a man aged 25-40 years in good health. Both conserved end residues are part of each CDR3. Each record gives: V gene, clone size, CDR3 protein. Expanded clones are given a class, and other clones once, few, many or no size at all.

TRBV7-8 - CASSLGQWTQDRFDTQYF
TRBV7-3 - CASSLMGASGSSYNEQFF
TRBV10-3 - CAISEFVLAGGQYNEQFF
TRBV4-2 - CASSQLPGQGNEQYF
TRBV14 - CASSQEGLGVTEAFF
TRBV1 few CTSSPAGALPHEQFF
TRBV7-2 - CASSLALGAGGPWNEQFF
TRBV15 - CATSIRTSGRWGNEQFF
TRBV5-1 - CASSLDQGYEQYF
TRBV2 - CASSARAGGGDNEQFF
TRBV4-1 once CASSQEAGTEAYNEQFF
TRBV7-9 - CASSNPSLGKGEGTQYF
TRBV4-1 - CASSQHPGLAGGPTGELFF
TRBV7-6 - CASSRRVHTEAFF
TRBV14 - CASSQLSGRAGEQYF
TRBV30 once CAWRKLAGSNEQFF
TRBV7-8 - CASSTPPRGQGATYEQYF
TRBV7-9 - CASSLLGGNLYEQYF
TRBV7-9 - CASGTGLRGYEQYF
TRBV28 - CASSFRDRANEQYF
TRBV6-1 - CASSEASGIGNTIYF
TRBV11-2 - CASSLKWGATDTQYF
TRBV29-1 once CSVRGGTAGTEAFF
TRBV11-3 - CASSPAPILQETQYF
TRBV7-9 - CASSAVTSGSNEQFF
TRBV7-6 - CASSLPGTGGTGELFF